The TCR beta chain under discussion was sequenced for a study of blood T cell repertoires in COVID-19. Across the whole study: Samples taken during acute and convalescent COVID-19 were collected in the United States, Italy and Spain.

Method: immunoSEQ multiplex PCR; TCRdb's copy keeps in-frame clones and lacks some. The table includes roughly 130,000 clones, around 75% detected once. The Seattle patients joined while their infection was active and were tracked longitudinally afterward. This clone has only one observation. Sequenced material: peripheral blood. The TCR originated in a woman in her 70s with COVID-19, enrolled during active disease.

The CDR3 reads CASASTGNYGYTF. As DNA, the CDR3 is TGTGCCAGCGCCTCTACGGGGAACTATGGCTACACCTTC. This chain joins TRBV3-1 (or the pseudogene TRBV3-2) and TRBJ1-2, with D unclear. The CDR3 totals 13 residues. Trimming took off 8 bases at V and 2 bases at J, with 12 bases between the two ends. Looked up from germline, CDR1 is LGHDT and CDR2 is YNNKEL (reference sequence).